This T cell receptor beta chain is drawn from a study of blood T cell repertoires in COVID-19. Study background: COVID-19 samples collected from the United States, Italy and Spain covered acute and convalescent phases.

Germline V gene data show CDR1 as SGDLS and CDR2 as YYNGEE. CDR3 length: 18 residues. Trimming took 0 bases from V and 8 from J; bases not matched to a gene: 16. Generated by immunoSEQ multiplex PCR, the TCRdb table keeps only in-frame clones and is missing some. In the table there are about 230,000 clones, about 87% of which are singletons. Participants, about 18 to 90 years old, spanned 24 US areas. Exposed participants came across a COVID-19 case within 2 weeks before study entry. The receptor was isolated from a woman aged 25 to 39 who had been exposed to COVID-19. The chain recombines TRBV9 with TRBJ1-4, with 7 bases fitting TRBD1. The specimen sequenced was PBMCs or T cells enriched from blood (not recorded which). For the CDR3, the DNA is TGTGCCAGCAGCGTAGAGGCAGGGGGTGTTTTTCTGGGCGAAAAACTGTTTTTT. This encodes CASSVEAGGVFLGEKLFF.